These 32 T cell receptor beta chains share one sample of origin, sequenced in a study of lymphopenia after photon versus proton radiotherapy. The assay was immunoSEQ multiplex PCR, and TCRdb's table has in-frame clones only and misses some. The table includes 150,000 or so clones, roughly nine tenths detected once. Specimen: peripheral blood, collected from a patient treated with photon-based radiotherapy. These receptors originate from a man aged 45 to 65 with gastric cancer.

V and J are TRBV14 and TRBJ1-2; no clear D. Germline V gene lookup returns CDR1 SGHDN and CDR2 FVKESK. This CDR3 comprises 13 residues. V lost 0 bases to trimming and J lost 5 bases, with 7 bases between them. The CDR3 here is CASSQEPRYGYTF. CDR3 bases: TGTGCCAGCAGCCAAGAGCCCCGGTATGGCTACACCTTC.

This chain links TRBV7-2 with TRBJ2-7; possible D gene TRBD1, 5 bases. The germline gives CDR1 SGHTA, CDR2 FQGNSA. This CDR3 region has 14 residues. V was shortened by 5 bases and J by 0 bases, with 11 bases between the two germline ends. The CDR3 here is CASSIRDPSYEQYF. DNA of the CDR3: TGTGCCAGCAGCATCAGGGATCCCTCCTACGAGCAGTACTTC.

This sequence joins TRBV11-2 and TRBJ2-2; 8 bases agree with TRBD1. Germline CDR1 SGHAT, CDR2 FQNNGV. V lost 7 bases to trimming and J lost 1 base; unmatched junction nucleotides: 2. This CDR3 is 14 amino acids long. CDR3: CASTDRGNTGELFF. Here the CDR3 DNA reads TGTGCCAGCACCGACAGGGGGAACACCGGGGAGCTGTTTTTT.

The chain couples TRBV7-9 to TRBJ1-2, with TRBD1 identical over 8 bases. V lost 6 bases and J lost 4; bases outside the gene matches: 10. The CDR3 loop spans 15 amino acids. Germline-derived CDR1 and CDR2 are SEHNR and FQNEAQ (reference sequence). For the CDR3, the DNA is TGTGCCAGCAGGCCGACAGGGGAAGTCGGCTATGGCTACACCTTC. Its protein is CASRPTGEVGYGYTF.

The genes are TRBV18 and TRBJ2-1, with no clear D. CDR3 size: 14 residues. Trimming removed 0 bases from V and 9 bases from J, with 12 bases in between. The germline CDR1 and CDR2 sequences are KGHSH and LQKENI. The CDR3 loop is CASSPPERLGEQFF. The CDR3 DNA reads as TGTGCCAGCTCACCACCGGAGAGACTTGGTGAGCAGTTCTTC.

The chain is built from TRBV18 and TRBJ1-1; tentative D call: TRBD1 (5 bases). The length of the CDR3 is 13 residues. Germline V gene sequence: CDR1 KGHSH, CDR2 LQKENI. V lost 6 bases, J lost 4 bases, and 12 bases lay in between. This CDR3 reads CASSRSGLTEAFF. The CDR3 nucleotides are TGTGCCAGCTCCCGTTCGGGGCTCACTGAAGCTTTCTTT.

To note about this clone: The sample carries other DNA sequences with the same CDR3. This rearrangement joins TRBV19 to TRBJ1-2; tentatively, D is TRBD1 (6 bases). The CDR3 runs 15 residues. Trimming pared 3 bases from V and 6 bases from J, leaving 17 bases between. Germline lookup yields CDR1 LNHDA and CDR2 SQIVND (reference sequence). The CDR3 coding sequence is TGTGCCAGTAGTATCGAACAGGGTGGTCGTGATGGCTACACCTTC. Translated, it gives CASSIEQGGRDGYTF.

The V and J genes are TRBV2 and TRBJ1-1; 7 bases fit TRBD1. The CDR3 extends over 14 amino acids. Trimming at V came to 1 base and at J to 3 bases, leaving 2 bases not matched to a gene. CDR1 is SNHLY and CDR2 is FYNNEI in the germline V gene. CDR3 sequence (DNA): TGTGCCAGCAGTGAAGAAGGGGGCGACACTGAAGCTTTCTTT. This sequence encodes CASSEEGGDTEAFF. The complete variable domain, with remaining parts taken from reference TRBV2 and TRBJ1-1, reads EPEVTQTPSHQVTQMGQEVILRCVPISNHLYFYWYRQILGQKVEFLVSFYNNEISEKSEIFDDQFSVERPDGSNFTLKIRSTKLEDSAMYFCASSEEGGDTEAFFGQGTRLTVV.

This chain connects TRBV27 to TRBJ2-1; 12 bases are shared with TRBD2. CDR1 is MNHEY, CDR2 SMNVEV, per germline (reference sequence). This CDR3 spans 15 amino acids. V dropped 5 bases and J dropped 8; count of bases not matched to a gene: 7. CDR3 amino acids: CASSPTSGRDYEQFF. In DNA form, the CDR3 reads TGTGCCAGCAGTCCGACTAGCGGGAGAGACTATGAGCAGTTCTTC.

This sequence joins TRBV5-1 and TRBJ2-1; 8 nucleotides line up with TRBD2. Germline CDR1 reads SGHRS; CDR2 reads YFSETQ. The length of the CDR3 is 16 residues. V dropped 1 base and J dropped 9; count of bases not matched to a gene: 12. CDR3 sequence: CASSLFGGLDGAEQFF. The CDR3 region has the DNA TGCGCCAGCAGCTTGTTCGGGGGACTAGATGGGGCTGAGCAGTTCTTC.

Remarks on this clone: The same CDR3 is also encoded by other DNA sequences in this sample. V usage is TRBV19 and J usage is TRBJ1-5; D gene uncertain. V shed 5 bases and J shed 0 bases, with 8 bases lying between them. Germline V lookup: CDR1 LNHDA, CDR2 SQIVND (reference sequence). The CDR3 loop spans 14 amino acids. CDR3 nucleotides: TGTGCCAGTAGTGGGCAGTATAGCAATCAGCCCCAGCATTTT. Encoded protein: CASSGQYSNQPQHF.

The chain has TRBV6-5 and TRBJ2-2; 7 nucleotides line up with TRBD2. Trimming removed 2 bases from V and 2 bases from J; junction bases left unmatched: 5. The CDR3 runs 16 residues. The germline CDR1 and CDR2 sequences are MNHEY and SVGAGI. In nucleotides, the CDR3 is TGTGCCAGCAGTTACCTACGGACTAGAAACACCGGGGAGCTGTTTTTT. Protein: CASSYLRTRNTGELFF.

This clone has a handful of counts. V is TRBV19 and J is TRBJ1-2; tentative D call: TRBD1 (5 bases). The V and J ends lost 5 bases and 4 bases respectively, with 11 bases between them. Looked up from germline, CDR1 is LNHDA and CDR2 is SQIVND (reference sequence). The CDR3 has 13 amino acids. The CDR3 DNA is TGTGCCAGTAGTTTGGGACCGCGCTATGGCTACACCTTC. Translated, it gives CASSLGPRYGYTF.

This chain connects TRBV27 to TRBJ2-1, with a weak D call TRBD2 (5 bases). The CDR3 totals 15 residues. CDR1 is MNHEY and CDR2 is SMNVEV in the germline V gene (reference sequence). V lost 7 bases, J lost 5 bases, and 18 bases lay in between. The CDR3 DNA is TGTGCCAGCATCCAAAGGACTCGAACTCACAATGAGCAGTTCTTC. Residues: CASIQRTRTHNEQFF.

The rearrangement joins TRBV2 to TRBJ2-2; TRBD1 agrees at 8 bases. V shed 6 bases, J shed 5 bases, and the junction held 2 bases outside the gene matches. Per the germline V gene, CDR1 is SNHLY and CDR2 is FYNNEI. The CDR3 extends over 13 amino acids. CDR3 coding DNA: TGTGCCAGCAGAACAGGGGGGACCGGGGAGCTGTTTTTT. Protein sequence: CASRTGGTGELFF.

The chain links TRBV15 to TRBJ1-2; no reliable D call. This CDR3 comprises 13 residues. CDR1 is LNHNV and CDR2 is YYDKDF in the germline V gene (reference sequence). The V end lost 2 bases, the J end lost 4 bases, and 8 bases lay between the germline ends. CDR3 in amino acids: CATSRINSYGYTF. The DNA of the CDR3 is TGTGCCACCAGCAGAATAAACAGCTATGGCTACACCTTC.

The chain recombines TRBV7-2 with TRBJ1-5; the match to TRBD1 covers 7 bases. With V trimmed by 2 bases and J by 5 bases, 6 bases remained unmatched. CDR3 length: 15 residues. Germline assignment: CDR1 SGHTA and CDR2 FQGNSA. This CDR3 is CASSLQGTVHQPQHF. CDR3 coding DNA: TGTGCCAGCAGCTTACAGGGGACAGTACATCAGCCCCAGCATTTT.

The CDR3 sequence: CASSLDDQGRYNEQFF. The CDR3 DNA follows: TGTGCCAGCAGCTTAGATGATCAGGGGAGATACAATGAGCAGTTCTTC. This chain connects TRBV7-6 to TRBJ2-1; D is perhaps TRBD1 (6 bases). The V and J ends lost 1 base and 4 bases respectively, with 14 bases between them. Germline loops: CDR1 SGHVS, CDR2 FNYEAQ. This CDR3 is 16 amino acids long.

This chain joins TRBV11-2 and TRBJ1-2; D gene uncertain. The CDR3 is made up of 14 amino acids. Trimming cost V 2 bases and J 7 bases, with 14 bases left between them. Germline lookup yields CDR1 SGHAT and CDR2 FQNNGV. CDR3 region: CASSLNPRSAGYTF. The CDR3 DNA reads TGTGCCAGCAGCTTAAACCCCCGGTCGGCTGGCTACACCTTC.

This clone has only one observation. The chain uses TRBV10-3 and TRBJ2-7; D is perhaps TRBD2 (5 bases). The CDR3 is 12 residues long. V shed 3 bases and J shed 6 bases, with 9 bases lying between them. Germline V gene sequence: CDR1 ENHRY, CDR2 SYGVKD. CDR3 region: CAISDRRSEQYF. The CDR3 coding sequence is TGTGCCATCAGTGACAGGAGGAGCGAGCAGTACTTC.

Worth noting for this clone: This sample includes further DNA sequences coding for the same CDR3. J is TRBJ2-1 and V is TRBV19; perhaps TRBD2 as D (6 bases). Germline-derived CDR1 and CDR2 are LNHDA and SQIVND (reference sequence). This CDR3 spans 15 amino acids. V dropped 0 bases and J dropped 4 bases, with 10 bases sitting between them. This CDR3 reads CASSIDGTSYNEQFF. As DNA, the CDR3 is TGTGCCAGTAGTATAGATGGGACTTCGTACAATGAGCAGTTCTTC.

The chain links TRBV27 to TRBJ2-7; no definite D call. Germline loops: CDR1 MNHEY, CDR2 SMNVEV (reference sequence). Trimming pared 3 bases from V and 1 base from J, leaving 16 bases between. The CDR3 loop spans 16 amino acids. For the CDR3, the DNA is TGTGCCAGCAGTTTGAAAGGGTCCTATTTTTCCTACGAGCAGTACTTC. Translated: CASSLKGSYFSYEQYF.

This clone was found a few times. The chain has TRBV29-1 and TRBJ1-1; no clear D. V gave up 3 bases and J gave up 1 base, with 6 bases separating them. In germline, CDR1 is SQVTM, CDR2 ANQGSEA. There are 12 residues in the CDR3. The CDR3 sequence is CSVDPWNTEAFF. CDR3 DNA sequence: TGCAGCGTTGACCCCTGGAACACTGAAGCTTTCTTT.

This clone showed up just a few times. This sample includes further DNA sequences coding for the same CDR3. The CDR3 loop is CAWSVRLYEQYF. CDR3 nucleotide sequence: TGTGCCTGGAGTGTCCGCCTTTACGAGCAGTACTTC. The chain has TRBV30 and TRBJ2-7, with no clear D. Germline CDR1 is GTSNPN and CDR2 is SVGIG (reference sequence). The V end was cut by 0 bases, the J end by 4 bases, with 7 bases between. There are 12 residues in the CDR3.

The J gene is TRBJ1-1, the V gene TRBV5-6; D ambiguous. Trimming took off 4 bases at V and 1 base at J, with 14 bases between the two ends. The length of the CDR3 is 15 residues. The germline CDR1 and CDR2 sequences are SGHDT and YYEEEE. The CDR3 reads CASSPVRAQNTEAFF. The CDR3 bases are TGTGCCAGCAGCCCAGTCCGGGCTCAGAACACTGAAGCTTTCTTT.

V gene TRBV7-2 combines with J gene TRBJ1-5; D gene uncertain. The CDR3 is made up of 14 amino acids. Trimming pared 3 bases from V and 4 bases from J, leaving 10 bases between. CDR1 is SGHTA and CDR2 is FQGNSA in the germline V gene. The CDR3 region is CASSFWEINQPQHF. CDR3 DNA: TGTGCCAGCAGCTTTTGGGAGATTAATCAGCCCCAGCATTTT.

The chain joins TRBV19 to TRBJ1-5; D is unclear. Germline V CDR1 and CDR2: LNHDA, SQIVND (reference sequence). The length of the CDR3 is 15 residues. V was clipped by 1 base and J by 0 bases, with 7 bases between them. The CDR3 region has the DNA TGTGCCAGTAGTATAGTGGGCTATAGCAATCAGCCCCAGCATTTT. Translated, it gives CASSIVGYSNQPQHF.

This chain joins TRBV7-2 and TRBJ1-5; a possible D gene is TRBD1 (5 bases). V gave up 1 base and J gave up 7 bases, with 17 bases separating them. This CDR3 has 16 residues. The germline V gene encodes CDR1 SGHTA and CDR2 FQGNSA. CDR3 sequence: CASSLEGAGMRQPQHF. The CDR3 DNA sequence: TGTGCCAGCAGCTTAGAAGGAGCAGGGATGAGGCAGCCCCAGCATTTT.

The chain couples TRBV7-2 to TRBJ2-1; 7 nucleotides agree with TRBD2. V lost 2 bases and J lost 7; bases outside the gene matches: 14. There are 17 residues in the CDR3. Germline CDR1 SGHTA, CDR2 FQGNSA. Written as DNA, the CDR3 is TGTGCCAGCAGCTTATCGTCTAGCGGAGCCTTGGGGAATGAGCAGTTCTTC. This codes for CASSLSSSGALGNEQFF.

The chain couples TRBV30 to TRBJ2-5, with D possibly TRBD1 on 6 matching bases. Germline-derived CDR1 and CDR2 are GTSNPN and SVGIG (reference sequence). This CDR3 is 14 amino acids long. Trimming pared 5 bases from V and 4 bases from J, leaving 17 bases between. CDR3 loop: CAWGAGVSGETQYF. CDR3 bases: TGTGCCTGGGGGGCAGGGGTATCGGGAGAGACCCAGTACTTC. Variable domain in full (rest from reference TRBV30 and TRBJ2-5): SQTIHQWPATLVQPVGSPLSLECTVEGTSNPNLYWYRQAAGRGLQLLFYSVGIGQISSEVPQNLSASRPQDRQFILSSKKLLLSDSGFYLCAWGAGVSGETQYFGPGTRLLVL.

The V call is TRBV25-1, the J call TRBJ1-2; D may be TRBD1 (6 bases). Germline V gene lookup returns CDR1 MGHDK and CDR2 SYGVNS. The CDR3 length is 14 residues. V lost 6 bases, J lost 6 bases, and 17 bases lay in between. The CDR3 loop is CASSHFEGDDGYTF. The CDR3 nucleotides read TGTGCCAGCAGCCACTTCGAGGGGGATGATGGCTACACCTTC.

The chain is built from TRBV28 and TRBJ1-5, with D possibly matching TRBD1 (5 bases). There are 14 residues in the CDR3. The germline V gene has CDR1 MDHEN and CDR2 SYDVKM. V lost 7 bases, J lost 4 bases, and 14 bases lay in between. DNA of the CDR3: TGTGCCAGCACCCGCGCCAGGGAAAATCAGCCCCAGCATTTT. It translates to CASTRARENQPQHF.